This T cell receptor beta chain originates from a study of T cells after yellow fever vaccination. V gave up 6 bases and J gave up 6 bases, with 10 bases separating them. The germline V gene has CDR1 SGHTA and CDR2 FQGNSA. The CDR3 loop spans 12 amino acids. The table lists this clonotype with many counts. Its cognate antigen is unknown. Findings of the study overall: There was a possibility that FACS-sorted repertoires contained abundant clonotypes contaminating from the bulk population. Weaker overall, the secondary response nonetheless peaked faster (day 5 versus 15). Booster samples showed a return of most primary-vaccination clones (roughly 96% CD4, 85% to 90% CD8).

From the 5' RACE reads, TCRdb called clonotypes with MiXCR, one entry per CDR3 protein. The table lists hundreds of thousands of distinct CDR3 sequences, approximately 19% of them singletons. The sequences come from PBMCs, collected before the yellow fever booster vaccination. The TCR originated in a man aged 18 to 35 who received the YFV17D yellow fever vaccine. The chain links TRBV7-2 to TRBJ2-3; maybe TRBD2 (5 bases). The CDR3 sequence is CASSFRGDTQYF. As DNA, the CDR3 is TGTGCCAGCAGTTTCAGAGGGGATACGCAGTATTTT.